These 30 T cell receptor beta chains were sequenced from one sample in a study of blood T cell repertoires in COVID-19. TCRdb's copy holds only in-frame clones and misses some; the assay was immunoSEQ multiplex PCR. The repertoire holds approximately 30,000 clones, with roughly nine tenths as singletons. Material: peripheral blood. These receptors were obtained from a woman of 80 years or more with active or convalescent COVID-19.

The genes are TRBV4-1 and TRBJ1-4, with 7 bases matching TRBD1. The V gene's germline CDR1 is MGHRA and CDR2 YSYEKL. The length of the CDR3 is 16 residues. V lost 1 base, J lost 7 bases, and 9 bases stayed unmatched. Here the CDR3 reads CASSQALGGASEKLFF. CDR3 DNA sequence: TGCGCCAGCAGCCAAGCCTTAGGGGGCGCGAGTGAAAAACTGTTTTTT.

V usage is TRBV9 and J usage is TRBJ2-1; 8 bases fit TRBD1. CDR3 length equals 15 residues. CDR1 is SGDLS and CDR2 is YYNGEE in the germline V gene. The V segment lost 4 bases and the J segment 7 bases; nucleotides outside the gene matches: 10. The CDR3 region has the DNA TGTGCCAGCAGCCCTTCGGGACAGGTTGGGAATGAGCAGTTCTTC. This gives the protein CASSPSGQVGNEQFF.

This chain links TRBV6-5 with TRBJ2-3; TRBD1 agrees at 9 bases. The CDR3 runs to 15 residues. V gave up 7 bases and J gave up 4 bases; unmatched junction bases: 9. In germline, CDR1 is MNHEY, CDR2 SVGAGI. Here the CDR3 reads CASIDRTGASDTQYF. The CDR3 DNA follows: TGTGCCAGCATCGATCGGACAGGGGCTTCAGATACGCAGTATTTT.

This chain connects TRBV5-8 to TRBJ1-6, with 9 bases fitting TRBD1. The length of the CDR3 is 16 residues. CDR1 and CDR2 from the germline V gene are SGHTS and YDEGEE. J lost 13 bases, V lost 6 bases, and 17 bases had no gene match. The CDR3 is CASTIRTGAGVSPLHF. CDR3 nucleotide sequence: TGTGCCAGCACCATAAGGACAGGGGCGGGAGTTTCGCCCCTCCACTTT.

The chain joins TRBV20-1 to TRBJ1-1, with 7 nucleotides matching TRBD1. CDR3 length: 16 residues. The germline V gene encodes CDR1 DFQATT and CDR2 SNEGSKA (reference sequence). J was trimmed by 2 bases and V by 3 bases; bases with no gene match: 12. The CDR3 loop reads CSASGAGTAKNTEAFF. The CDR3 bases are TGCAGTGCTAGTGGGGCGGGGACAGCTAAAAACACTGAAGCTTTCTTT.

This chain joins TRBV14 and TRBJ2-3, with TRBD1 matching 7 bases. The trim removed 4 bases at V and 0 bases at J, leaving 13 bases unmatched. Germline V CDR1 and CDR2: SGHDN, FVKESK. The CDR3 is made up of 18 amino acids. As DNA, the CDR3 is TGTGCCAGCAGCCCCCTTCCGGGACAGAGTTTCAGCACAGATACGCAGTATTTT. It translates to CASSPLPGQSFSTDTQYF.

J is TRBJ2-1 and V is TRBV28; possible D gene TRBD2, 6 bases. The V gene's germline CDR1 is MDHEN and CDR2 SYDVKM. V shed 6 bases and J shed 3 bases, with 18 bases lying between them. The CDR3 consists of 16 residues. DNA of the CDR3: TGTGCCAGCAGCCGAACTATGGCGGGGAACTACAATGAGCAGTTCTTC. Amino acids: CASSRTMAGNYNEQFF.

The V call is TRBV20-1, the J call TRBJ2-1; weak D call: TRBD1 (7 bases). The germline V gene has CDR1 DFQATT and CDR2 SNEGSKA (reference sequence). The CDR3 runs 15 residues. With 3 bases removed from V and 4 bases from J, the gap between germline ends came to 16 bases. This CDR3 is CSASRPAGQYNEQFF. The CDR3 DNA follows: TGCAGTGCTAGTAGGCCTGCGGGACAGTACAATGAGCAGTTCTTC.

The rearrangement joins TRBV7-8 to TRBJ2-3; 7 bases align to TRBD2. This CDR3 has 16 amino acids. Germline CDR1 and CDR2: SGHVS and FQNEAQ. The J segment lost 2 bases and the V segment lost 5 bases, leaving 10 bases of the junction unmatched. The CDR3 DNA reads TGTGCCAGCAGCGACCTAGGGACTACCTCCACAGATACGCAGTATTTT. This translates into CASSDLGTTSTDTQYF.

The V and J genes are TRBV20-1 and TRBJ1-3; possibly TRBD1 for D (6 bases). Germline V CDR1 and CDR2: DFQATT, SNEGSKA (reference sequence). V was shortened by 3 bases and J by 2 bases, with 17 bases between the two germline ends. The length of the CDR3 is 16 residues. Here the CDR3 reads CSASRAPEGAGNTIYF. CDR3 DNA sequence: TGCAGTGCTAGTAGGGCCCCCGAGGGGGCTGGAAACACCATATATTTT.

The chain carries TRBV5-1 and TRBJ1-6; D gene ambiguous. This CDR3 comprises 15 residues. Germline CDR1 SGHRS, CDR2 YFSETQ. Trimming took 0 bases from V and 7 from J, leaving 11 bases between them. Here the CDR3 reads CASSLALAGNSPLHF. In DNA form, the CDR3 reads TGCGCCAGCAGCTTGGCCCTGGCGGGGAATTCACCCCTCCACTTT.

The rearrangement links TRBV5-1 to TRBJ1-1; the D gene is possibly TRBD1 (6 bases). The CDR3 consists of 14 residues. The V and J ends lost 0 bases and 11 bases respectively, with 17 bases between them. In germline, CDR1 is SGHRS, CDR2 YFSETQ. CDR3 sequence (DNA): TGCGCCAGCAGCTTGGGGGACACCGTCGGATGGGCTTTCTTT. Its protein is CASSLGDTVGWAFF.

The chain is built from TRBV18 and TRBJ2-5, with D perhaps matching TRBD2 (7 bases). This CDR3 contains 18 residues. V was shortened by 0 bases and J by 4 bases, with 21 bases between the two germline ends. CDR1 KGHSH and CDR2 LQKENI come from the germline V gene. The CDR3 coding sequence is TGTGCCAGCTCACCACCCCGACTCGGGGGGCAGGGAACAGAGACCCAGTACTTC. This sequence encodes CASSPPRLGGQGTETQYF.

This chain links TRBV10-3 with TRBJ1-1; perhaps TRBD1 as D (6 bases). Germline V gene lookup returns CDR1 ENHRY and CDR2 SYGVKD. The CDR3 covers 15 residues. Deletions cut 6 bases from V and 1 base from J, with 15 bases between. The CDR3 DNA reads as TGTGCCATCAGAGGGGGGGGAGGGAGGAACACTGAAGCTTTCTTT. It encodes CAIRGGGGRNTEAFF.

The chain uses TRBV6-2 or TRBV6-3 and TRBJ2-1; TRBD2 aligns across 9 bases. Germline V CDR1 and CDR2: MNHEY, SVGEGT. J lost 4 bases, V lost 0 bases, and 7 bases had no gene match. The CDR3 extends over 17 amino acids. CDR3 sequence: CASSYSGERGVYNEQFF. In DNA form, the CDR3 reads TGTGCCAGCAGTTACTCAGGAGAGCGGGGGGTATACAATGAGCAGTTCTTC.

The chain employs TRBV24-1 and TRBJ2-1; 8 bases agree with TRBD2. With 4 bases clipped from V and 8 bases from J, the junction kept 9 bases outside the gene matches. The germline V gene has CDR1 KGHDR and CDR2 SFDVKD. CDR3 length: 15 residues. The CDR3 nucleotides read TGTGCCACCAGTGACCCGGGACTAGGTCGGCATGAGCAGTTCTTC. It is translated as CATSDPGLGRHEQFF.

This sequence joins TRBV7-2 and TRBJ1-3, with 10 bases fitting TRBD1. Germline V gene lookup returns CDR1 SGHTA and CDR2 FQGNSA. The CDR3 spans 16 residues. J lost 0 bases, V lost 5 bases, and 4 bases had no gene match. The CDR3 spells CASSPTGGVSGNTIYF. The CDR3 nucleotides read TGTGCCAGCAGCCCGACAGGGGGCGTCTCTGGAAACACCATATATTTT.

The chain employs TRBV7-2 and TRBJ1-5, with 7 nucleotides matching TRBD1. Germline V gene data show CDR1 as SGHTA and CDR2 as FQGNSA. The ends lost 5 bases at V and 4 bases at J; junction bases unmatched: 5. CDR3 length: 14 residues. The CDR3: CASSRDRVNQPQHF. The CDR3 DNA follows: TGTGCCAGCAGCCGCGACAGGGTGAATCAGCCCCAGCATTTT.

The CDR3 nucleotides are TGTGCCAGCAGCCCATTAGGGACAGGAGTCCACGAGCAGTACTTC. It translates to CASSPLGTGVHEQYF. The genes are TRBV21-1 and TRBJ2-7; the DNA was not compared with TRBD1, the D call given in the table. TRBV21-1 is given as a pseudogene. The CDR3 runs to 15 residues.

V gene TRBV7-8 combines with J gene TRBJ2-4; possibly TRBD2 for D (6 bases). In germline, CDR1 is SGHVS, CDR2 FQNEAQ. Trimming stripped 3 bases from V and 7 bases from J, with 13 bases between. This CDR3 has 14 amino acids. The CDR3 spells CASSFGGFGNIQYF. The CDR3 DNA follows: TGTGCCAGCAGCTTTGGGGGGTTCGGTAACATTCAGTACTTC. The full variable domain, with the rest looked up from reference TRBV7-8 and TRBJ2-4, is GAGVSQSPRYKVAKRGQDVALRCDPISGHVSLFWYQQALGQGPEFLTYFQNEAQLDKSGLPSDRFFAERPEGSVSTLKIQRTQQEDSAVYLCASSFGGFGNIQYFGAGTRLSVL.

J is TRBJ2-2 and V is TRBV2, with 8 bases that match TRBD1. The ends lost 7 bases at V and 5 bases at J; junction bases unmatched: 6. This CDR3 contains 14 residues. The germline V gene has CDR1 SNHLY and CDR2 FYNNEI. CDR3 amino acids: CASTRTGMTGELFF. CDR3 in DNA: TGTGCCAGCACCCGGACAGGGATGACCGGGGAGCTGTTTTTT.

The chain is built from TRBV5-1 and TRBJ1-3; TRBD1 matches at 7 bases. In germline, CDR1 is SGHRS, CDR2 YFSETQ. This CDR3 is 15 amino acids long. V was clipped by 3 bases and J by 4 bases; unmatched bases: 7. The CDR3 nucleotides are TGCGCCAGCAGCTCCGGGACAGTAGCCGGAAACACCATATATTTT. This sequence encodes CASSSGTVAGNTIYF.

The V gene is TRBV5-1, the J gene TRBJ1-1; D may be TRBD1 (5 bases). The length of the CDR3 is 13 residues. The germline V gene encodes CDR1 SGHRS and CDR2 YFSETQ. Trimming took off 5 bases at V and 3 bases at J, with 11 bases between the two ends. In DNA form, the CDR3 reads TGCGCCAGCAGGTGGGACTGGTACACTGAAGCTTTCTTT. Translation: CASRWDWYTEAFF.

The CDR3 DNA is TGTGCCAGCAGTGAATCCCGGAGACCCTCCTATGGCTACACCTTC. Translated: CASSESRRPSYGYTF. The V gene is TRBV2, the J gene TRBJ1-2; D uncertain. From germline, CDR1 is SNHLY and CDR2 FYNNEI. V lost 2 bases to trimming and J lost 4 bases, with 14 bases between them. CDR3 length: 15 residues.

This clone was seen a handful of times. J is TRBJ1-6 and V is TRBV5-1, with 12 bases that match TRBD1. The CDR3 loop spans 16 amino acids. J was trimmed by 9 bases and V by 7 bases; bases with no gene match: 11. Per germline, CDR1 SGHRS and CDR2 YFSETQ. In DNA form, the CDR3 reads TGCGCCAGCTACTCCGGGACAGGGGGCGCGGGTTCACCCCTCCACTTT. Translation gives CASYSGTGGAGSPLHF.

The gene calls are TRBV14 and TRBJ1-1; D is undetermined. The CDR3 is made up of 14 amino acids. Trimming shortened V by 4 bases and J by 5 bases, and 14 bases separated the two germline ends. The germline gives CDR1 SGHDN, CDR2 FVKESK. DNA of the CDR3: TGTGCCAGCAGCCTCGCACCCGGGGTAACTGAAGCTTTCTTT. This gives the protein CASSLAPGVTEAFF.

The V and J genes are TRBV9 and TRBJ2-2, with D maybe TRBD1 (6 bases). CDR3 length: 15 amino acids. V was pared by 0 bases and J by 4 bases, with 10 bases between. Per the germline V gene, CDR1 is SGDLS and CDR2 is YYNGEE. The CDR3 region is CASSVAARGTGELFF. The CDR3 DNA reads as TGTGCCAGCAGCGTAGCGGCCAGGGGCACCGGGGAGCTGTTTTTT.

This chain links TRBV27 with TRBJ1-1; TRBD1 agrees at 7 bases. Trimming at V came to 8 bases and at J to 0 bases, leaving 3 bases not matched to a gene. The CDR3 consists of 13 residues. Germline loops: CDR1 MNHEY, CDR2 SMNVEV (reference sequence). The CDR3 sequence is CASQTGLNTEAFF. The DNA for the CDR3 is TGTGCCAGCCAGACAGGGCTGAACACTGAAGCTTTCTTT.

The V and J genes are TRBV6-1 and TRBJ2-7; 8 bases fit TRBD1. The CDR3 loop spans 14 amino acids. The germline CDR1 and CDR2 sequences are MNHNS and SASEGT. With 1 base clipped from V and 6 bases from J, the junction kept 5 bases outside the gene matches. The CDR3 bases are TGTGCCAGCAGTGAAGTCAGGGGGCTCGGCGAGCAGTACTTC. It codes for CASSEVRGLGEQYF.

This chain links TRBV18 with TRBJ1-1; D perhaps matches TRBD1 (6 bases). The V gene's germline CDR1 is KGHSH and CDR2 LQKENI. The CDR3 contains 14 residues. V shed 1 base and J shed 0 bases, with 6 bases lying between them. As DNA, the CDR3 is TGTGCCAGCTCACCACAGGGGGTGAACACTGAAGCTTTCTTT. It encodes CASSPQGVNTEAFF.